This T cell receptor (beta chain) was sequenced for a study of identical twins' blood T cells. Regarding the study as a whole: Top TCRbeta clonotypes were shared more with twin than unrelated donors. Twin similarity might stem from environmental factors, not only genetics.

TCRdb re-called the 5' RACE reads with MiXCR, one entry per CDR3 protein. The repertoire holds around 380,000 distinct CDR3 sequences, 28% seen once, with 6% to 7% in the top ten. V shed 10 bases and J shed 3 bases, with 12 bases lying between them. This CDR3 has 12 amino acids. Germline V gene data show CDR1 as MNHEY and CDR2 as SMNVEV (reference sequence). On this clonotype itself: Its target is not known.

The receptor was isolated from a woman between 18 and 55 years old in good health. This chain connects TRBV27 to TRBJ1-1; D unclear. The sequenced sample consisted of PBMCs. CDR3 bases: TGTGCCACCAGGCTCCGGGACACTGAAGCTTTCTTT. It yields the protein CATRLRDTEAFF.